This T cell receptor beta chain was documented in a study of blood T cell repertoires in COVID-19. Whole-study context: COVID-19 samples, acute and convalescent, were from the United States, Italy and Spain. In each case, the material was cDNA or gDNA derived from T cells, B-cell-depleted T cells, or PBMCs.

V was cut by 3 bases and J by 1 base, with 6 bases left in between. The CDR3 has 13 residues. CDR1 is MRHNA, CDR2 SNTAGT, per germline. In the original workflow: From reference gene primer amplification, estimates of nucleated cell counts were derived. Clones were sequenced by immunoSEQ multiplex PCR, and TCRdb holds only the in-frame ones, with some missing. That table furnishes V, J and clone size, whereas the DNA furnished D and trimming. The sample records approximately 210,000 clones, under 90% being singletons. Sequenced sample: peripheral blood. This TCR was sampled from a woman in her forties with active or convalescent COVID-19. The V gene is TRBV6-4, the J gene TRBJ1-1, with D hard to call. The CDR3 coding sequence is TGTGCCAGCAGTGAGGGCAGGAACACTGAAGCTTTCTTT. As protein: CASSEGRNTEAFF.